A selection of T cell receptor beta chains follows, all from one sample in a study of blood T cell repertoires in COVID-19. Profiled with immunoSEQ multiplex PCR; TCRdb holds only in-frame clones, not every one. The sample carries approximately 500,000 clones, 75% to 90% recorded once. Sample: peripheral blood. The origin of the receptors is a human donor in a cohort sampled during active COVID-19. The CDR3 runs from the conserved cysteine through the conserved F or W. The D gene is left open where the match is weak. Clone sizes are given selectively: once, few, many, or a class where the clone is expanded.

NA	TRBV14	TRBJ2-3	NA	TGTGCCAGCAGCTCACAGACCGGGACACCCCTGTATTTT	CASSSQTGTPLYF
NA	TRBV12-5	TRBJ2-3	TRBD1	TGTGCTAGTGGTTTGACAGGGGGAGATACGCAGTATTTT	CASGLTGGDTQYF
once	TRBV6-5	TRBJ1-1	NA	TGTGCCAGCAGTTACTCGAGAACGAACACTGAAGCTTTCTTT	CASSYSRTNTEAFF
NA	TRBV11-2	TRBJ1-4	NA	TGTGCCAGCAGCCCCGAGGGGGGGGGAAAACTGTTTTTT	CASSPEGGGKLFF
NA	TRBV6-6	TRBJ2-7	NA	TGTGCCAGCAGTCCCGGCGGGACAGTCGGGTCGAGCTACGAGCAGTACTTC	CASSPGGTVGSSYEQYF
NA	TRBV4-2	TRBJ2-3	TRBD2	TGTGCCAGCAGCCAAGATCTGGGGGGGAGGGCCGCAGATACGCAGTATTTT	CASSQDLGGRAADTQYF
few	TRBV7-2	TRBJ1-6	NA	TGTGCCAGCAGCTTAGCTCTAGTATCACCCCTCCACTTT	CASSLALVSPLHF
NA	TRBV7-9	TRBJ1-6	TRBD1	TGTGCCAGCAGTCGGACAGGGTATAACCTCCACTTT	CASSRTGYNLHF
NA	TRBV29-1	TRBJ2-2	TRBD1	TGCAGCGTTCAGGACAGGGGAGATACCGGGGAGCTGTTTTTT	CSVQDRGDTGELFF
NA	TRBV3-1/TRBV3-2	TRBJ1-2	NA	TGTGCCAGCAGCCAAGATAGGGCCAGGGAACACACCTTC	CASSQDRAREHTF
NA	TRBV7-2	TRBJ2-7	TRBD2	TGTGCCAGCAGCTCCGGGACTAGCGGGAGGAAGCTGGACGAGCAGTACTTC	CASSSGTSGRKLDEQYF
NA	TRBV28	TRBJ1-1	NA	TGTGCCAGCAGCCCTACTGCGAGGGACACTGAAGCTTTCTTT	CASSPTARDTEAFF
NA	TRBV4-3	TRBJ1-5	NA	TGCGCCAGCAGCCAAGATTTCCCGGGGAGTGTGGATCAGCCCCAGCATTTT	CASSQDFPGSVDQPQHF
NA	TRBV30	TRBJ2-1	TRBD2	TGTGCCTGGACTAGCGGGTTACCCGTCTCCTACAATGAGCAGTTCTTC	CAWTSGLPVSYNEQFF
NA	TRBV6-6	TRBJ2-3	NA	TGTGCCAGCAGTTACGGCGGTTTCGCAGATACGCAGTATTTT	CASSYGGFADTQYF
NA	TRBV4-1	TRBJ2-7	NA	TGCGCCAGCAGCTATACTCAACAGAACTCCTACGAGCAGTACTTC	CASSYTQQNSYEQYF
NA	TRBV18	TRBJ1-1	NA	TGTGCCAGCTCACTACGGGACAAGGAAGTTGAAGCTTTCTTT	CASSLRDKEVEAFF
NA	TRBV30	TRBJ1-1	NA	TGTGCCTGGAGTTCGGACAGATCGAACACTGAAGCTTTCTTT	CAWSSDRSNTEAFF
NA	TRBV9	TRBJ1-2	TRBD1	TGTGCCAGCAGCCCCAGGGGGCCCTCCTATGGCTACACCTTC	CASSPRGPSYGYTF
NA	TRBV28	TRBJ1-3	TRBD1	TGTGCCAGCAGTTTATCAGTGGGACAGCTAGCATCAGGAAACACCATATATTTT	CASSLSVGQLASGNTIYF
NA	TRBV6-5	TRBJ1-1	NA	TGTGCCAGCAGTTACTCGTGGCAGATGAACACTGAAGCTTTCTTT	CASSYSWQMNTEAFF
NA	TRBV11-3	TRBJ2-1	NA	TGTGCCAGCAGCTTAGGAGACTATTACAATGAGCAGTTCTTC	CASSLGDYYNEQFF
NA	TRBV29-1	TRBJ2-1	TRBD1	TGCAGCGTTGAAGCGACGAGACAGGGTAAACTATTGAGCTCCTACAATGAGCAGTTCTTC	CSVEATRQGKLLSSYNEQFF
NA	TRBV6-5	TRBJ2-6	NA	TGTGCCAGCAGGCCTAGAAACTCTGGGGCCAACGTCCTGACTTTC	CASRPRNSGANVLTF
once	TRBV27	TRBJ2-6	TRBD1	TGTGCCAGCAGTCCCGGACAGGGGGCTGCTGGGGCCAACGTCCTGACTTTC	CASSPGQGAAGANVLTF
NA	TRBV5-6	TRBJ1-6	NA	TGTGCCAGCAGCTTGGACAGAAATTCACCCCTCCACTTT	CASSLDRNSPLHF
NA	TRBV20-1	TRBJ2-1	TRBD2	TGCAGTGCTAGTACCCCTAGCGGTTCCTACAATGAGCAGTTCTTC	CSASTPSGSYNEQFF
NA	TRBV5-1	TRBJ1-2	TRBD1	TGCGCCAGCCGGAGCACAGGGGGCGAGAGTGGCTACACCTTC	CASRSTGGESGYTF
NA	TRBV19	TRBJ1-6	TRBD1	TGTGCCAGTAGTAATGCAGGGGGCAACGCCCGACCGCCCCTCCACTTT	CASSNAGGNARPPLHF
NA	TRBV15	TRBJ2-7	NA	TGTGCCACCAGCAGAGATCCGGCAGGCACCTACGAGCAGTACTTC	CATSRDPAGTYEQYF
NA	TRBV13	TRBJ1-2	NA	TGTGCCAGCAGCCAACGCGGGGTCCAGAGTCGCTACACCTTC	CASSQRGVQSRYTF
once	TRBV27	TRBJ2-2	NA	TGTGCCAGCAGTTTATCACAGGACCTACTTGCCACCGGGGAGCTGTTTTTT	CASSLSQDLLATGELFF
NA	TRBV7-2	TRBJ1-2	NA	TGTGCCAGCAGCTTCAATCGGGGTGGATATGGCTACACCTTC	CASSFNRGGYGYTF
NA	TRBV11-2	TRBJ2-3	TRBD1	TGTGCCAGCAGCAGAGGACAGGTTCCCACAGATACGCAGTATTTT	CASSRGQVPTDTQYF
NA	TRBV18	TRBJ2-7	NA	TGTGCCAGCTCACCATGGCACGGGCAGGGAGGTGAGCAGTACTTC	CASSPWHGQGGEQYF
NA	TRBV7-3	TRBJ1-6	TRBD1	TGTGCCAGCAGCGAGGACAGGAATAATTCACCCCTCCACTTT	CASSEDRNNSPLHF
NA	TRBV11-2	TRBJ2-1	TRBD2	TGTGCCAGCAGCTTAGCCCGACTAGCGGGGAGGGGGGATGAGCAGTTCTTC	CASSLARLAGRGDEQFF
NA	TRBV27	TRBJ1-1	NA	TGTGCCAGCAGTTTAGGCAGGGCGACCACTGAAGCTTTCTTT	CASSLGRATTEAFF
NA	TRBV2	TRBJ1-6	NA	TGTGCCAGCAGTGAAGAGGCAGGGATGGGTTCACCCCTCCACTTT	CASSEEAGMGSPLHF
NA	TRBV3-1/TRBV3-2	TRBJ1-2	TRBD1	TGTGCCAGCAGTTTATACGGGACAGTCCACTACTATGGCTACACCTTC	CASSLYGTVHYYGYTF
many	TRBV7-6	TRBJ2-7	NA	TGTGCCAGCAGCCCCCCTCTGGGGAGATTCGTCTTC	CASSPPLGRFVF